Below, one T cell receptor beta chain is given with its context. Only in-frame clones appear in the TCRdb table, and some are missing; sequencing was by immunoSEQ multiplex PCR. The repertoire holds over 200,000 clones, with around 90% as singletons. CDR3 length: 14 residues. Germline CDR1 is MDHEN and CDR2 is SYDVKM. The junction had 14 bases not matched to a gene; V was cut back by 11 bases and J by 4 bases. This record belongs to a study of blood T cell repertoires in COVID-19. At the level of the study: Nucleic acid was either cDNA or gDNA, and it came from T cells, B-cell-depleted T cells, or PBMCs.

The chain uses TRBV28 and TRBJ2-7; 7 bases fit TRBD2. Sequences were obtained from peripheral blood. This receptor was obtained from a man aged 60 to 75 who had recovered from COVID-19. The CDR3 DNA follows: TGTGCCTCAACACCCGCCGGACTAGGGTACGAGCAGTACTTC. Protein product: CASTPAGLGYEQYF. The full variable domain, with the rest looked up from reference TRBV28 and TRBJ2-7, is DVKVTQSSRYLVKRTGEKVFLECVQDMDHENMFWYRQDPGLGLRLIYFSYDVKMKEKGDIPEGYSVSREKKERFSLILESASTNQTSMYLCASTPAGLGYEQYFGPGTRLTVT.